These 10 T cell receptor beta chains originate from one sample sequenced in a study of blood T cell repertoires in COVID-19. Some clones are missing from TCRdb's copy, which holds only in-frame ones; the method was immunoSEQ multiplex PCR. In the table there are around 170,000 clones, about 87% of which are singletons. Sequenced: peripheral blood. The receptors were sampled from a woman in her 30s with acute or convalescent COVID-19.

This clone was counted once. The V and J genes are TRBV5-1 and TRBJ1-1; possibly TRBD1 for D (6 bases). Trimming cost V 7 bases and J 2 bases, with 15 bases left between them. This CDR3 comprises 14 residues. Per the germline V gene, CDR1 is SGHRS and CDR2 is YFSETQ. The CDR3 protein is CASSTGRGNTEAFF. CDR3 sequence (DNA): TGCGCCAGCTCGACAGGTAGGGGAAACACTGAAGCTTTCTTT.

This clone was detected ten times or more. The chain has TRBV5-1 and TRBJ2-3; 14 nucleotides align to TRBD2. Germline loops: CDR1 SGHRS, CDR2 YFSETQ. The CDR3 sequence is 19 residues long. V was clipped by 3 bases and J by 1 base; unmatched bases: 10. CDR3 amino acids: CASSSRLAGGPMGTDTQYF. The CDR3 nucleotides read TGCGCCAGCAGCTCCCGACTAGCGGGAGGGCCCATGGGCACAGATACGCAGTATTTT.

V usage is TRBV28 and J usage is TRBJ1-3, with D hard to call. There are 14 residues in the CDR3. CDR1 is MDHEN and CDR2 is SYDVKM in the germline V gene. Between the trimmed V and J ends, which lost 5 bases and 7 bases, there was a span of 15 bases. This CDR3 is CASSPLWWANTIYF. The CDR3 DNA sequence: TGTGCCAGCAGTCCCCTCTGGTGGGCGAACACCATATATTTT.

The genes are TRBV10-3 and TRBJ1-5, with D perhaps matching TRBD1 (6 bases). V shed 10 bases and J shed 7 bases, with 20 bases lying between them. The V gene's germline CDR1 is ENHRY and CDR2 SYGVKD. The CDR3 runs to 14 residues. The CDR3 spells CATSHGGAGQPQHF. CDR3 sequence (DNA): TGTGCCACATCCCACGGGGGGGCAGGGCAGCCCCAGCATTTT.

The chain joins TRBV6-5 to TRBJ2-7; perhaps TRBD2 as D (6 bases). The CDR3 has 14 amino acids. Deletions cut 6 bases from V and 3 bases from J, with 15 bases between. Germline CDR1 and CDR2: MNHEY and SVGAGI. In nucleotides, the CDR3 is TGTGCCAGCAGCATCCGCCACGGGAGCTACGAGCAGTACTTC. Translated: CASSIRHGSYEQYF.

V is TRBV28 and J is TRBJ2-2, with 12 bases fitting TRBD1. Germline V CDR1 and CDR2: MDHEN, SYDVKM. J was trimmed by 7 bases and V by 6 bases; bases with no gene match: 12. CDR3 length equals 17 residues. The CDR3 loop reads CASRRNLGTGGFGELFF. CDR3 sequence (DNA): TGTGCCAGCAGGCGGAATTTAGGGACAGGGGGCTTCGGGGAGCTGTTTTTT.

This clone was observed a few times. The V gene is TRBV5-4, the J gene TRBJ2-1; 10 bases match TRBD2. Per germline, CDR1 SGHNT and CDR2 YYREEE (reference sequence). Trimming cost V 0 bases and J 7 bases; bases outside gene matches: 7. The CDR3 totals 16 residues. In DNA form, the CDR3 reads TGTGCCAGCAGCTTGGTCGGAGCGGGAGGGTTTAATGAGCAGTTCTTC. It codes for CASSLVGAGGFNEQFF.

The chain joins TRBV28 to TRBJ2-6; D is perhaps TRBD1 (6 bases). V lost 5 bases, J lost 1 base, and 18 bases lay in between. The length of the CDR3 is 18 residues. Germline V gene sequence: CDR1 MDHEN, CDR2 SYDVKM. The CDR3 spells CASSPLSGGRSGANVLTF. CDR3 sequence (DNA): TGTGCCAGCAGTCCCCTATCTGGGGGCCGGTCTGGGGCCAACGTCCTGACTTTC.

This chain uses TRBV10-2 with TRBJ2-7; D possibly corresponds to TRBD1 (6 bases). This CDR3 has 15 amino acids. Germline-derived CDR1 and CDR2 are WSHSY and SAAADI. The V gene lost 6 bases and the J gene lost 4 bases, with 19 bases spanning the gap. CDR3 protein: CASRSNREEGYEQYF. The CDR3 DNA reads TGCGCCAGCAGATCAAACAGGGAAGAGGGATACGAGCAGTACTTC.

This clone was found once. The chain combines TRBV19 with TRBJ2-5; 8 positions match TRBD2. The CDR3 has 14 amino acids. CDR1 is LNHDA, CDR2 SQIVND, per germline (reference sequence). The V gene end was trimmed by 3 bases and the J gene end by 7 bases; junction bases not matched to a gene: 7. CDR3 in DNA: TGTGCCAGTAGTATCCCGACTAGCGAGGGGACCCAGTACTTC. This encodes CASSIPTSEGTQYF.